A single sample is the source of the 29 T cell receptor beta chains below, sequenced in a study of shared clonotypes between healthy human individuals. Only CD45RO-negative cells positively selected for CCR7 counted as naive CD8 cells, so terminally differentiated effector memory CD45RA+ cells were excluded. The data were produced by immunoSEQ multiplex PCR, yet TCRdb's version contains in-frame clones alone and is incomplete. This repertoire shows roughly 850,000 clones, approximately 96% found once; its top ten account for less than 0.25%. Sequenced material: naive CD8+ T cells sorted from blood. The source of these receptors is a man younger than 45 in good health.

This chain connects TRBV28 to TRBJ1-5, with D maybe TRBD1 (5 bases). CDR3 length equals 16 residues. The germline V gene has CDR1 MDHEN and CDR2 SYDVKM. The V end lost 5 bases, the J end lost 2 bases, and 16 bases lay between the germline ends. The CDR3 DNA reads as TGTGCCAGCAGTCTAACTTGGGGGAGTCGCAATCAGCCCCAGCATTTT. Protein: CASSLTWGSRNQPQHF.

The chain carries TRBV9 and TRBJ1-2; no clear D. Per germline, CDR1 SGDLS and CDR2 YYNGEE. There are 12 residues in the CDR3. The ends were cut back, 3 bases at V and 6 bases at J, with 9 bases in the middle. CDR3 residues: CASSAQSDGYTF. In nucleotides, the CDR3 is TGTGCCAGCAGCGCCCAATCGGATGGCTACACCTTC.

The V call is TRBV27, the J call TRBJ1-5; no clear D gene. The CDR3 sequence is 15 residues long. Looked up from germline, CDR1 is MNHEY and CDR2 is SMNVEV (reference sequence). V was cut by 6 bases and J by 6 bases, with 18 bases left in between. CDR3 nucleotides: TGTGCCAGCAGGGGCGGAGGCCGCTGGGGTCAGCCCCAGCATTTT. Amino acid sequence: CASRGGGRWGQPQHF.

The rearrangement joins TRBV19 to TRBJ2-7; TRBD2 is a possible D gene (6 bases). Per the germline V gene, CDR1 is LNHDA and CDR2 is SQIVND (reference sequence). CDR3 length: 14 residues. V dropped 4 bases and J dropped 3 bases, with 13 bases sitting between them. CDR3: CASSTGLAHYEQYF. In nucleotides, the CDR3 is TGTGCCAGTAGTACGGGACTCGCCCACTACGAGCAGTACTTC.

J is TRBJ2-1 and V is TRBV28, with D hard to call. The CDR3 runs 13 residues. Germline lookup yields CDR1 MDHEN and CDR2 SYDVKM. Trimming cost V 10 bases and J 0 bases, with 10 bases left between them. The CDR3 coding sequence is TGTGCCACCATCCCGAGCTCCTACAATGAGCAGTTCTTC. Translation: CATIPSSYNEQFF.

The rearrangement uses TRBV29-1 and TRBJ2-7; TRBD2 matches 8 bases. Germline CDR1 reads SQVTM; CDR2 reads ANQGSEA. The CDR3 covers 12 residues. V trimming: 2 bases; J trimming: 6 bases; junction bases outside the gene matches: 3. CDR3 loop: CSVEPGGSEQYF. CDR3 nucleotide sequence: TGCAGCGTTGAACCGGGAGGGAGCGAGCAGTACTTC.

The V call is TRBV6-5, the J call TRBJ1-5; TRBD1 is a possible D gene (6 bases). The CDR3 consists of 13 residues. V was shortened by 11 bases and J by 1 base, with 12 bases between the two germline ends. Germline CDR1 and CDR2: MNHEY and SVGAGI. CDR3 nucleotide sequence: TGTGCCGCCGGGACAAAGAGCAATCAGCCCCAGCATTTT. Translation: CAAGTKSNQPQHF.

V and J are TRBV18 and TRBJ2-7; possibly TRBD1 or TRBD2 for D (5 bases each). This CDR3 is 17 amino acids long. The germline V and J ends were trimmed by 5 bases and 2 bases, with 22 bases remaining between them. Germline V gene lookup returns CDR1 KGHSH and CDR2 LQKENI. CDR3 in DNA: TGTGCCAGCTCAGCTCCGGTCGGGACGGACGATCCCTACGAGCAGTACTTC. This gives the protein CASSAPVGTDDPYEQYF.

This rearrangement joins TRBV27 to TRBJ1-1, with TRBD1 matching over 7 bases. Germline trimming cut 6 bases from V and 0 bases from J; bases unmatched to any gene: 4. The CDR3 is 14 amino acids. CDR1 is MNHEY, CDR2 SMNVEV, per germline (reference sequence). The CDR3 loop reads CASRDRIMNTEAFF. In DNA, the CDR3 is TGTGCCAGCAGGGACAGGATCATGAACACTGAAGCTTTCTTT.

The chain recombines TRBV5-5 with TRBJ1-5, with a tentative D call TRBD1 (5 bases). The germline V and J ends were trimmed by 4 bases and 3 bases, with 11 bases remaining between them. The CDR3 is made up of 14 amino acids. Germline V gene sequence: CDR1 SGHKS, CDR2 YYEKEE (reference sequence). CDR3 protein: CASSHDSFNQPQHF. In nucleotides, the CDR3 is TGTGCCAGCAGCCACGACAGTTTCAATCAGCCCCAGCATTTT. Filled out from reference TRBV5-5 and TRBJ1-5, the complete variable domain reads DAGVTQSPTHLIKTRGQQVTLRCSPISGHKSVSWYQQVLGQGPQFIFQYYEKEERGRGNFPDRFSARQFPNYSSELNVNALLLGDSALYLCASSHDSFNQPQHFGDGTRLSIL.

This clone was seen once. This sample also contains other DNA sequences that code for the same CDR3. This chain connects TRBV28 to TRBJ2-5, with a tentative D call TRBD2 (6 bases). V lost 5 bases, J lost 5 bases, and 12 bases lay in between. Germline CDR1 MDHEN, CDR2 SYDVKM. The CDR3 covers 13 residues. The CDR3 loop reads CASSPGVRETQYF. CDR3 coding DNA: TGTGCCAGCAGTCCGGGGGTTAGGGAGACCCAGTACTTC.

This chain joins TRBV7-9 and TRBJ2-7, with a possible D match to TRBD1 (5 bases). This CDR3 region has 14 residues. Germline CDR1 reads SEHNR; CDR2 reads FQNEAQ (reference sequence). Between the trimmed V and J ends, which lost 5 bases and 0 bases, there was a span of 11 bases. CDR3 protein: CASSQATASYEQYF. CDR3 DNA sequence: TGTGCCAGCAGCCAAGCGACAGCCTCCTACGAGCAGTACTTC. Drawing the rest from reference TRBV7-9 and TRBJ2-7, the complete variable domain is DTGVSQNPRHKITKRGQNVTFRCDPISEHNRLYWYRQTLGQGPEFLTYFQNEAQLEKSRLLSDRFSAERPKGSFSTLEIQRTEQGDSAMYLCASSQATASYEQYFGPGTRLTVT.

This chain connects TRBV12-2 to TRBJ2-1; the tabulated D call, TRBD2, remains unverified against the DNA. TRBV12-2 is a pseudogene locus. The CDR3 length is 16 residues. In DNA, the CDR3 is TGTGCAAGTCGCAGACAACTAGCGGGAGACGTTTATGAGCAGTTCTTC. It yields the protein CASRRQLAGDVYEQFF.

The J gene is TRBJ2-5, the V gene TRBV7-2; possibly TRBD2 for D (6 bases). The germline V gene has CDR1 SGHTA and CDR2 FQGNSA. The V end lost 8 bases, the J end lost 1 base, and 14 bases lay between the germline ends. CDR3 size: 14 residues. CDR3 amino acids: CASRDWGLQETQYF. The CDR3, as DNA: TGTGCCAGCCGGGATTGGGGACTCCAAGAGACCCAGTACTTC. Variable domain in full (rest from reference TRBV7-2 and TRBJ2-5): GAGVSQSPSNKVTEKGKDVELRCDPISGHTALYWYRQSLGQGLEFLIYFQGNSAPDKSGLPSDRFSAERTGGSVSTLTIQRTQQEDSAVYLCASRDWGLQETQYFGPGTRLLVL.

This chain uses TRBV1 with TRBJ2-2; the table calls TRBD2, which could not be checked here. TRBV1 is a pseudogene. This CDR3 has 22 amino acids. The CDR3 DNA reads as TGCACCAGCAGCCAAGTGCCGGGACTAGCGGGCCTCGTGCCGATAAACACCGGGGAGCTGTTTTTT. Protein: CTSSQVPGLAGLVPINTGELFF.

The gene calls are TRBV11-3 and TRBJ2-1; 7 bases match TRBD2. The germline CDR1 and CDR2 sequences are SGHNT and YENEEA. This CDR3 contains 14 residues. V trimming: 2 bases; J trimming: 4 bases; junction bases outside the gene matches: 2. In nucleotides, the CDR3 is TGTGCCAGCAGCTTACGCGGGAGTTACAATGAGCAGTTCTTC. Amino acid sequence: CASSLRGSYNEQFF.

As for this clone: Just one base apart from a much larger clone, this may be a read error. The chain couples TRBV11-2 to TRBJ2-1; the D is unclear. Trimming left V 6 bases short and J 7 bases short, with 4 bases between. The CDR3 loop spans 10 amino acids. Germline assignment: CDR1 SGHAT and CDR2 FQNNGV. CDR3 loop: CASRGNEQFF. The CDR3 DNA reads TGTGCCAGCAGGGGGAATGAGCAGTTCTTC.

The rearrangement uses TRBV6-6 and TRBJ1-1; D might be TRBD1 (5 bases). Germline V CDR1 and CDR2: MNHNY, SVGAGI (reference sequence). Deletions cut 2 bases from V and 2 bases from J, with 12 bases between. The CDR3 spans 15 residues. CDR3 nucleotide sequence: TGTGCCAGCAGTTACCCGGGACGGAAAAACACTGAAGCTTTCTTT. It is translated as CASSYPGRKNTEAFF.

The chain is built from TRBV27 and TRBJ2-7, with D possibly TRBD1 on 5 matching bases. In germline, CDR1 is MNHEY, CDR2 SMNVEV (reference sequence). Deletions cut 0 bases from V and 0 bases from J, with 9 bases between. The CDR3 spans 15 residues. The CDR3 coding sequence is TGTGCCAGCAGTTTATCACAGGCCAGCTCCTACGAGCAGTACTTC. It translates to CASSLSQASSYEQYF.

This chain links TRBV7-8 with TRBJ1-5, with D possibly being TRBD1 (6 bases). Germline assignment: CDR1 SGHVS and CDR2 FQNEAQ. The V gene lost 5 bases and the J gene lost 4 bases, with 24 bases spanning the gap. The CDR3 extends over 18 amino acids. The CDR3 loop reads CASSPEAADRLENQPQHF. The CDR3 DNA reads TGTGCCAGCAGCCCTGAGGCCGCGGACAGACTTGAAAATCAGCCCCAGCATTTT.

Concerning this clone itself: The junction departs from the called germline gene at one end, perhaps through a read error. The chain couples TRBV28 to TRBJ2-3; no clear D. The CDR3 has 15 residues. CDR1 is MDHEN, CDR2 SYDVKM, per germline. The CDR3 nucleotides read TGTGCCAGCAGTTTATGGCAGGACGCCACAAATACGCAGTATTTT. Encoded protein: CASSLWQDATNTQYF. The complete variable domain, with remaining parts taken from reference TRBV28 and TRBJ2-3, reads DVKVTQSSRYLVKRTGEKVFLECVQDMDHENMFWYRQDPGLGLRLIYFSYDVKMKEKGDIPEGYSVSREKKERFSLILESASTNQTSMYLCASSLWQDATNTQYFGPGTRLTVL.

The chain's CDR3 is CASSHPGTTYEQYF. The CDR3 DNA is TGTGCCAGCAGCCACCCCGGGACTACCTACGAGCAGTACTTC. This sequence joins TRBV14 and TRBJ2-7, with 7 bases that match TRBD2. CDR3 size: 14 residues. CDR1 is SGHDN and CDR2 is FVKESK in the germline V gene. Germline trimming cut 3 bases from V and 2 bases from J; bases unmatched to any gene: 4.

The chain carries TRBV11-2 and TRBJ1-1; TRBD1 matches at 8 bases. J lost 5 bases, V lost 5 bases, and 13 bases had no gene match. Germline V lookup: CDR1 SGHAT, CDR2 FQNNGV. CDR3 length equals 16 residues. As DNA, the CDR3 is TGTGCCAGCAGCGCCAAAACACAGGGGGGAACAACTGAAGCTTTCTTT. It encodes CASSAKTQGGTTEAFF.

This rearrangement joins TRBV29-1 to TRBJ1-2; D ambiguous. This CDR3 contains 13 residues. Per germline, CDR1 SQVTM and CDR2 ANQGSEA. V was trimmed by 8 bases and J by 6 bases, leaving 19 bases between them. The CDR3 DNA is TGCAGCCCCCAACTGGCAGAGGAGGATGGCTACACCTTC. Its protein product is CSPQLAEEDGYTF.

V usage is TRBV29-1 and J usage is TRBJ2-2, with a possible D match to TRBD1 (6 bases). The CDR3 is made up of 14 amino acids. Deletions cut 3 bases from V and 4 bases from J, with 12 bases between. The germline gives CDR1 SQVTM, CDR2 ANQGSEA. CDR3 nucleotides: TGCAGCGTTGAGGACAGTCTTGTCACCGGGGAGCTGTTTTTT. It encodes CSVEDSLVTGELFF.

The CDR3 region has the DNA TGTGCCAGCAGCCTCGGGACAGGCCCTGAAGCTTTCTTT. Its translation: CASSLGTGPEAFF. The chain couples TRBV5-4 to TRBJ1-1; 8 positions agree with TRBD1. This CDR3 is 13 amino acids long. V trimming: 4 bases; J trimming: 6 bases; junction bases outside the gene matches: 5. The germline V gene has CDR1 SGHNT and CDR2 YYREEE (reference sequence). Supplemented by reference TRBV5-4 and TRBJ1-1, the full variable domain reads ETGVTQSPTHLIKTRGQQVTLRCSSQSGHNTVSWYQQALGQGPQFIFQYYREEENGRGNFPPRFSGLQFPNYSSELNVNALELDDSALYLCASSLGTGPEAFFGQGTRLTVV.

V gene TRBV7-9 combines with J gene TRBJ2-1, with 9 bases aligning to TRBD2. The V gene's germline CDR1 is SEHNR and CDR2 FQNEAQ (reference sequence). V lost 7 bases to trimming and J lost 4 bases; unmatched junction nucleotides: 5. CDR3 length: 14 residues. The CDR3 reads CASTPSGEYNEQFF. CDR3 DNA sequence: TGTGCCAGCACCCCTAGCGGGGAATACAATGAGCAGTTCTTC.

The chain uses TRBV7-8 and TRBJ2-7; 8 nucleotides match TRBD1. The V gene end was trimmed by 1 base and the J gene end by 2 bases; junction bases not matched to a gene: 1. CDR1 is SGHVS and CDR2 is FQNEAQ in the germline V gene. The CDR3 consists of 14 residues. In nucleotides, the CDR3 is TGTGCCAGCAGCTTAGGGGACAGGACCTACGAGCAGTACTTC. Its translation: CASSLGDRTYEQYF.

J is TRBJ2-7 and V is TRBV7-2, with D perhaps assigned TRBD1 or TRBD2 (6 bases each). Trimming removed 2 bases at V and 6 bases at J, with 14 bases between. The length of the CDR3 is 14 residues. Germline-derived CDR1 and CDR2 are SGHTA and FQGNSA. CDR3 region: CASSLFSGGLEQYF. CDR3 in DNA: TGTGCCAGCAGCTTATTTTCCGGGGGCCTCGAGCAGTACTTC. Based on the CDR3 plus reference TRBV7-2 and TRBJ2-7, the full variable domain is GAGVSQSPSNKVTEKGKDVELRCDPISGHTALYWYRQSLGQGLEFLIYFQGNSAPDKSGLPSDRFSAERTGGSVSTLTIQRTQQEDSAVYLCASSLFSGGLEQYFGPGTRLTVT.